This T cell receptor beta chain was captured by sequencing in a study of preoperative IRX-2 immunotherapy in early breast cancer. V was cut by 5 bases and J by 1 base, with 8 bases left in between. Germline V CDR1 and CDR2: SQVTM, ANQGSEA. The CDR3 is 12 residues long. This clone was recorded a few times. Treatment defined: preoperative locoregional IRX-2 cytokine immunotherapy. Preoperative locoregional IRX-2 cytokine immunotherapy was tested in the phase Ib source study. Using immunoSEQ multiplex PCR, the repertoire was profiled, and TCRdb retains in-frame clones only, with some absent. The table includes 15,000 to 25,000 clones, just under 85% detected once.

The chain is built from TRBV29-1 and TRBJ1-1; unclear D gene. The specimen was lymph node tissue, collected after IRX-2 immunotherapy. The receptor's source is a human donor with breast cancer. This CDR3 reads CSVLRRNTEAFF. The CDR3 DNA is TGCAGCGTTCTCAGACGGAACACTGAAGCTTTCTTT.